The 26 T cell receptor beta chains below were found in one sample sequenced in a study of blood T cell repertoires in COVID-19. Clones were sequenced by immunoSEQ multiplex PCR, and TCRdb holds only the in-frame ones, with some missing. The sample gives 250,000 to 300,000 clones, approximately 89% of which show up once; approximately 2% is in the top ten. Sequencing was performed on PBMCs or T cells enriched from blood (not recorded which). Every receptor here comes from an older woman who had recovered from COVID-19.

This chain joins TRBV5-1 and TRBJ1-1, with D possibly matching TRBD1 (6 bases). Germline loops: CDR1 SGHRS, CDR2 YFSETQ. V was clipped by 4 bases and J by 1 base, with 11 bases between them. The length of the CDR3 is 14 residues. The CDR3 here is CASSKDRTNTEAFF. The CDR3 region has the DNA TGCGCCAGCAGCAAGGACAGAACGAACACTGAAGCTTTCTTT.

The rearrangement links TRBV11-2 to TRBJ2-5; TRBD2 aligns across 7 bases. CDR1 and CDR2 (germline): SGHAT, FQNNGV. V lost 6 bases and J lost 5; bases outside the gene matches: 12. The CDR3 consists of 15 residues. The CDR3 region has the DNA TGTGCCAGCAGAAAATCTGCGGGAGCCGGGGAGACCCAGTACTTC. Translation gives CASRKSAGAGETQYF.

CDR3: CASNKESNYSPLHF. The CDR3 nucleotides read TGTGCCAGCAACAAGGAGTCGAACTATTCACCCCTCCACTTT. The chain couples TRBV28 to TRBJ1-6; D unclear. This CDR3 is built from 14 residues. CDR1 is MDHEN, CDR2 SYDVKM, per germline. Trimming pared 7 bases from V and 8 bases from J, leaving 15 bases between.

The chain combines TRBV28 with TRBJ1-5, with 10 bases matching TRBD1. CDR3 length: 15 residues. The V and J ends lost 6 bases and 5 bases, in that order; junction bases with no gene match: 7. From germline, CDR1 is MDHEN and CDR2 SYDVKM. The CDR3 region has the DNA TGTGCCAGCAGCCCCGGACAGGGGGAATATCAGCCCCAGCATTTT. This encodes CASSPGQGEYQPQHF.

The rearrangement links TRBV4-1 to TRBJ1-6; tentatively, D is TRBD1 (5 bases). CDR1 MGHRA and CDR2 YSYEKL come from the germline V gene. This CDR3 region has 19 residues. The germline V and J ends were trimmed by 4 bases and 2 bases, with 21 bases remaining between them. This CDR3 is CASSLLSGTSRAYNSPLHF. The CDR3 DNA is TGCGCCAGCAGCCTCCTTTCGGGGACTTCGAGGGCCTATAATTCACCCCTCCACTTT.

The rearrangement uses TRBV30 and TRBJ2-1; TRBD1 matches at 7 bases. This CDR3 has 11 amino acids. Germline V CDR1 and CDR2: GTSNPN, SVGIG (reference sequence). V lost 3 bases and J lost 9; bases outside the gene matches: 2. The CDR3 nucleotides read TGTGCCTGGAGCGCAGGGGGTGAGCAGTTCTTC. Translated: CAWSAGGEQFF.

This clone was seen a single time. The chain uses TRBV12-3 or TRBV12-4 and TRBJ1-6; no firm D call. The CDR3 sequence is 13 residues long. V dropped 4 bases and J dropped 10 bases, with 11 bases sitting between them. The CDR3 sequence is CASSSGLGSPLHF. The CDR3 nucleotides are TGTGCCAGCAGTTCCGGACTGGGGTCACCCCTCCACTTT.

The V call is TRBV9, the J call TRBJ1-1, with D perhaps TRBD1 (6 bases). V lost 4 bases, J lost 1 base, and 17 bases lay in between. The CDR3 runs 16 residues. Germline-derived CDR1 and CDR2 are SGDLS and YYNGEE. DNA for the CDR3: TGTGCCAGCAGCCCCTACCGGACAGTTCAGAACACTGAAGCTTTCTTT. Translated: CASSPYRTVQNTEAFF.

V gene TRBV19 combines with J gene TRBJ1-2; TRBD1 is a possible D gene (6 bases). There are 16 residues in the CDR3. Germline V CDR1 and CDR2: LNHDA, SQIVND (reference sequence). Trimming shortened V by 2 bases and J by 7 bases, and 20 bases separated the two germline ends. In DNA form, the CDR3 reads TGTGCCAGTAGTATAAGGACATTGGGGGCGATTGGTGGCTACACCTTC. As protein: CASSIRTLGAIGGYTF.

The J gene is TRBJ1-1, the V gene TRBV3-1 (or the pseudogene TRBV3-2); D call uncertain. Germline loops: CDR1 LGHDT, CDR2 YNNKEL (reference sequence). The V gene lost 1 base and the J gene lost 2 bases, with 8 bases spanning the gap. This CDR3 comprises 14 residues. The DNA of the CDR3 is TGTGCCAGCAGCCAAGGAAACTTCAACACTGAAGCTTTCTTT. Translating it yields CASSQGNFNTEAFF.

The chain links TRBV2 to TRBJ2-2, with a tentative D call TRBD2 (6 bases). The ends were cut back, 6 bases at V and 4 bases at J, with 15 bases in the middle. The CDR3 loop spans 15 amino acids. CDR1 SNHLY and CDR2 FYNNEI come from the germline V gene. The CDR3 region is CASRPRDSPTGELFF. The CDR3 DNA reads TGTGCCAGCAGACCCCGGGACTCCCCCACCGGGGAGCTGTTTTTT.

The chain joins TRBV19 to TRBJ1-1; a weak D match, TRBD1 (5 bases). This CDR3 is 15 amino acids long. Germline CDR1 and CDR2: LNHDA and SQIVND (reference sequence). Trimming removed 7 bases at V and 4 bases at J, with 19 bases between. CDR3 in DNA: TGTGCCAGTAAGTTCCCGGCGGGGCGCGGCACTGAAGCTTTCTTT. Translating gives CASKFPAGRGTEAFF. Full variable domain (rest looked up from reference TRBV19 and TRBJ1-1): DGGITQSPKYLFRKEGQNVTLSCEQNLNHDAMYWYRQDPGQGLRLIYYSQIVNDFQKGDIAEGYSVSREKKESFPLTVTSAQKNPTAFYLCASKFPAGRGTEAFFGQGTRLTVV.

This chain uses TRBV7-9 with TRBJ1-5; 8 positions agree with TRBD1. CDR1 and CDR2 from the germline V gene are SEHNR and FQNEAQ (reference sequence). The CDR3 runs 16 residues. With V trimmed by 3 bases and J by 4 bases, 8 bases remained unmatched. Written as DNA, the CDR3 is TGTGCCAGCAGCTTGGCGACCGGGACAGGAAATCAGCCCCAGCATTTT. Amino acids: CASSLATGTGNQPQHF.

The chain has TRBV10-2 and TRBJ1-5; the D gene is possibly TRBD1 (5 bases). The CDR3 has 14 residues. V shed 4 bases and J shed 6 bases, with 13 bases lying between them. Germline CDR1 WSHSY, CDR2 SAAADI. Written as DNA, the CDR3 is TGCGCCAGCAGTGGACAAGGGGTTGCTCAGCCCCAGCATTTT. Protein product: CASSGQGVAQPQHF.

This clone was detected only once. The chain links TRBV2 to TRBJ2-7, with TRBD2 as a possible D gene (5 bases). Germline V gene sequence: CDR1 SNHLY, CDR2 FYNNEI. The V and J ends lost 6 bases and 7 bases respectively, with 16 bases between them. This CDR3 spans 13 amino acids. The CDR3 DNA reads TGTGCCAGCAGCCAGGAGCCCACGGGAGAGCAGTACTTC. It encodes CASSQEPTGEQYF.

This clone came up once. J is TRBJ2-1 and V is TRBV6-1, with D possibly being TRBD1 (6 bases). Germline V CDR1 and CDR2: MNHNS, SASEGT. The CDR3 is made up of 13 amino acids. V was trimmed by 3 bases and J by 5 bases, leaving 8 bases between them. In nucleotides, the CDR3 is TGTGCCAGCAGTGACGGACAGAACAATGAGCAGTTCTTC. This translates into CASSDGQNNEQFF.

This chain links TRBV6-5 with TRBJ2-5, with 8 bases matching TRBD2. In germline, CDR1 is MNHEY, CDR2 SVGAGI. The length of the CDR3 is 16 residues. V shed 0 bases and J 1 base; nucleotides not matched to a gene: 4. CDR3 nucleotide sequence: TGTGCCAGCAGTTACTCAAGTAGCGGGATCCAAGAGACCCAGTACTTC. Translation gives CASSYSSSGIQETQYF.

The CDR3 protein is CASSLTDRGYEQYF. The CDR3 DNA reads TGTGCCAGCAGCTTAACGGACAGGGGGTACGAGCAGTACTTC. V gene TRBV7-3 combines with J gene TRBJ2-7, with TRBD1 identical over 10 bases. Germline V lookup: CDR1 SGHTA, CDR2 FQGTGA. Germline trimming cut 0 bases from V and 4 bases from J; bases unmatched to any gene: 0. The length of the CDR3 is 14 residues.

This chain uses TRBV9 with TRBJ2-3; D unclear. In germline, CDR1 is SGDLS, CDR2 YYNGEE. The CDR3 sequence is 13 residues long. Trimming took 0 bases from V and 3 from J, leaving 5 bases between them. The CDR3 sequence: CASSVDRTDTQYF. Written as DNA, the CDR3 is TGTGCCAGCAGCGTAGACCGGACAGATACGCAGTATTTT.

The chain joins TRBV27 to TRBJ1-5; no clear D gene. Germline CDR1 reads MNHEY; CDR2 reads SMNVEV (reference sequence). Trimming pared 8 bases from V and 4 bases from J, leaving 9 bases between. There are 12 residues in the CDR3. This CDR3 is CASRSRNQPQHF. In DNA form, the CDR3 reads TGTGCCAGCCGTTCGAGGAATCAGCCCCAGCATTTT.

The gene calls are TRBV5-5 and TRBJ1-5, with 7 bases aligning to TRBD1. J gave up 5 bases and V 2 bases, and 1 base lay outside the gene matches. This CDR3 has 13 residues. Germline loops: CDR1 SGHKS, CDR2 YYEKEE (reference sequence). CDR3 in amino acids: CASSFQGDQPQHF. The CDR3 DNA follows: TGTGCCAGCAGCTTTCAGGGGGATCAGCCCCAGCATTTT.

CDR3 coding DNA: TGCGCCAGCAGCCTACGGGACAGGGAGGCAGAGACCCAGTACTTC. Its protein is CASSLRDREAETQYF. The rearrangement links TRBV5-1 to TRBJ2-5, with 9 positions matching TRBD1. V trimming: 4 bases; J trimming: 4 bases; junction bases outside the gene matches: 8. The germline gives CDR1 SGHRS, CDR2 YFSETQ. The CDR3 runs 15 residues. Full variable domain (missing parts from reference TRBV5-1 and TRBJ2-5): KAGVTQTPRYLIKTRGQQVTLSCSPISGHRSVSWYQQTPGQGLQFLFEYFSETQRNKGNFPGRFSGRQFSNSRSEMNVSTLELGDSALYLCASSLRDREAETQYFGPGTRLLVL.

The CDR3 DNA is TGTGCCAGCAGTGACGGACTAAACACTGAAGCTTTCTTT. Translated: CASSDGLNTEAFF. The V gene is TRBV2, the J gene TRBJ1-1; D unresolved. Trimming left V 3 bases short and J 2 bases short, with 7 bases between. CDR3 length equals 13 residues. Germline V gene sequence: CDR1 SNHLY, CDR2 FYNNEI.

The J gene is TRBJ1-2, the V gene TRBV15; maybe TRBD1 (6 bases). V was pared by 6 bases and J by 8 bases, with 10 bases between. The V gene's germline CDR1 is LNHNV and CDR2 YYDKDF (reference sequence). The CDR3 runs to 11 residues. This chain's CDR3 is CATSQGYGYTF. The DNA of the CDR3 is TGTGCCACCAGTCAGGGGTACGGCTACACCTTC.

V is TRBV28 and J is TRBJ1-5, with D possibly matching TRBD1 (5 bases). V gave up 7 bases and J gave up 5 bases, with 15 bases separating them. This CDR3 contains 14 residues. Germline loops: CDR1 MDHEN, CDR2 SYDVKM. CDR3 nucleotides: TGTGCCAGCATCGGGGGTTATCCTGATCAGCCCCAGCATTTT. Protein sequence: CASIGGYPDQPQHF.

The chain couples TRBV7-2 to TRBJ2-7; 7 nucleotides agree with TRBD2. The CDR3 covers 15 residues. Germline V lookup: CDR1 SGHTA, CDR2 FQGNSA. After removal of 2 bases from V and 2 bases from J, the junction contained 6 bases not matched to a gene. CDR3 protein: CASSLNGGVPYEQYF. CDR3 nucleotide sequence: TGTGCCAGCAGCTTAAATGGGGGGGTTCCCTACGAGCAGTACTTC.